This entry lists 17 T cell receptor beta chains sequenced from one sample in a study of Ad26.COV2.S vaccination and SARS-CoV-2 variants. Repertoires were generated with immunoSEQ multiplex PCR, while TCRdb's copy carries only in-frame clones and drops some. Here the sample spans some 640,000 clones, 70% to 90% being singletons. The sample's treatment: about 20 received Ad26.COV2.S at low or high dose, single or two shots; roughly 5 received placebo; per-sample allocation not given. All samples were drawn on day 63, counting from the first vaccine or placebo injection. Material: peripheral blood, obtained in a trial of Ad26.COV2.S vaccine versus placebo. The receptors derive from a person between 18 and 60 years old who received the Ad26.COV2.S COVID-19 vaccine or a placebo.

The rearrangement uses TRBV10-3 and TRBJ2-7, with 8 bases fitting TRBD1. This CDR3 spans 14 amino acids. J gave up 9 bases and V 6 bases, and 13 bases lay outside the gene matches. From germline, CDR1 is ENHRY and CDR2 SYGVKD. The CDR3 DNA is TGTGCCATCAGGACCGGGACAGGCAACCTACGGCAGTACTTC. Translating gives CAIRTGTGNLRQYF.

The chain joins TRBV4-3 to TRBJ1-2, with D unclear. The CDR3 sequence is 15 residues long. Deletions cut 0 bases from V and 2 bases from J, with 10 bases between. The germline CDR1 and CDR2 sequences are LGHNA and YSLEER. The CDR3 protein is CASSQESGGNYGYTF. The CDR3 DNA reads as TGCGCCAGCAGCCAAGAATCAGGAGGCAACTATGGCTACACCTTC.

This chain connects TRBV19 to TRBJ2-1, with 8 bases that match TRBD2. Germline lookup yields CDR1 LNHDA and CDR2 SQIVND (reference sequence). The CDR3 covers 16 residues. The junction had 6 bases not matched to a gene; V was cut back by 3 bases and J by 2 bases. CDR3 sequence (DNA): TGTGCCAGTAGTATTTACGCGGGGGGAGCCTACAATGAGCAGTTCTTC. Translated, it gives CASSIYAGGAYNEQFF.

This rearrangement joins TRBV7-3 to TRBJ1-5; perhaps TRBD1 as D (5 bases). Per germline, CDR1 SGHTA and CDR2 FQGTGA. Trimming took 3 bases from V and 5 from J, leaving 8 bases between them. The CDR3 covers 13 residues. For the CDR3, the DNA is TGTGCCAGCAGCTTCAGGGCTGATCAGCCCCAGCATTTT. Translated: CASSFRADQPQHF.

This CDR3 reads CASTGTGRGEKLFF. CDR3 in DNA: TGTGCCAGCACCGGGACAGGGCGTGGTGAAAAACTGTTTTTT. The chain recombines TRBV6-1 with TRBJ1-4; 9 bases line up with TRBD1. Per the germline V gene, CDR1 is MNHNS and CDR2 is SASEGT. The ends lost 7 bases at V and 7 bases at J; junction bases unmatched: 7. The CDR3 loop spans 14 amino acids.

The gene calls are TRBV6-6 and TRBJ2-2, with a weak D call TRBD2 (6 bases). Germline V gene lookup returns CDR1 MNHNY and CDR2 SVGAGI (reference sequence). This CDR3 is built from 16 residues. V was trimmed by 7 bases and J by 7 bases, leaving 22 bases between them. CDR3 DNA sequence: TGTGCCAGCACCGACGAAGCAAAGCGGGCCCACGGGGAGCTGTTTTTT. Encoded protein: CASTDEAKRAHGELFF.

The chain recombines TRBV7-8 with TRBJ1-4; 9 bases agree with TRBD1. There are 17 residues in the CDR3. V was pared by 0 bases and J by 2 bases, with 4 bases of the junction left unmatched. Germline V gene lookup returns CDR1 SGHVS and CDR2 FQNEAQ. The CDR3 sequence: CASSLATGGLTNEKLFF. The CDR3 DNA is TGTGCCAGCAGCTTAGCGACAGGGGGTCTTACTAATGAAAAACTGTTTTTT.

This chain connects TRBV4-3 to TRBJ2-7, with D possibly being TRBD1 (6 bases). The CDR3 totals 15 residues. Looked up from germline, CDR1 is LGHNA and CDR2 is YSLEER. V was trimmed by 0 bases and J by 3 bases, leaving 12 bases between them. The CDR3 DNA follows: TGCGCCAGCAGCCAAGAAAGACAGGACTTCTACGAGCAGTACTTC. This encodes CASSQERQDFYEQYF.

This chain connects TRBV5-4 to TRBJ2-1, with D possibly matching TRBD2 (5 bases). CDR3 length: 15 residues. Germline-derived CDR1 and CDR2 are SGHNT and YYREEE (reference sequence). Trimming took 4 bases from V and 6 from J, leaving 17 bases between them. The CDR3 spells CASSPSGEWGNEQFF. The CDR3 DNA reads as TGTGCCAGCAGCCCGTCCGGGGAATGGGGCAATGAGCAGTTCTTC. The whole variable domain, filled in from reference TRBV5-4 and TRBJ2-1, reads ETGVTQSPTHLIKTRGQQVTLRCSSQSGHNTVSWYQQALGQGPQFIFQYYREEENGRGNFPPRFSGLQFPNYSSELNVNALELDDSALYLCASSPSGEWGNEQFFGPGTRLTVL.

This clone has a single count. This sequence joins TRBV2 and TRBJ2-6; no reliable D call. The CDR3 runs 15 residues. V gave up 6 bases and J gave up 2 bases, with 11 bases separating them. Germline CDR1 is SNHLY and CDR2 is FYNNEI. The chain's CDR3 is CASSLSRAGANVLTF. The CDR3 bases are TGTGCCAGCAGCCTTTCTAGAGCTGGGGCCAACGTCCTGACTTTC.

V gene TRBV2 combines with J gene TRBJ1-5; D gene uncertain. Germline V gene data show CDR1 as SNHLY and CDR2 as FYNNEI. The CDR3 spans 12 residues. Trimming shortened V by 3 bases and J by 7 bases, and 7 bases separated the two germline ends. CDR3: CASSDGSQPQHF. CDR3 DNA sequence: TGTGCCAGCAGTGATGGATCCCAGCCCCAGCATTTT.

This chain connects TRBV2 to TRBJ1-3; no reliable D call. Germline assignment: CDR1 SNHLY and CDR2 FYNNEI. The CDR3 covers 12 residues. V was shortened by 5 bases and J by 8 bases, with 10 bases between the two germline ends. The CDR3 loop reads CASSRNQDTIYF. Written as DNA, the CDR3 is TGTGCCAGCAGTCGAAATCAGGACACCATATATTTT.

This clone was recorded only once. CDR3 DNA: TGTGCCAGCTCACCCCCAAATAAAGCTGGAGGAGGTACGCAGTATTTT. This gives the protein CASSPPNKAGGGTQYF. This chain uses TRBV18 with TRBJ2-3, with D maybe TRBD2 (5 bases). V was trimmed by 3 bases and J by 8 bases, leaving 21 bases between them. The CDR3 contains 16 residues. Germline-derived CDR1 and CDR2 are KGHSH and LQKENI.

In DNA, the CDR3 is TGTGCCAGTAGTAATCTCCAGCGGGACAGTGGCTACACCTTC. This gives the protein CASSNLQRDSGYTF. V gene TRBV19 combines with J gene TRBJ1-2; 7 nucleotides align to TRBD1. The CDR3 has 14 residues. V dropped 4 bases and J dropped 7; count of bases not matched to a gene: 9. CDR1 is LNHDA, CDR2 SQIVND, per germline (reference sequence).

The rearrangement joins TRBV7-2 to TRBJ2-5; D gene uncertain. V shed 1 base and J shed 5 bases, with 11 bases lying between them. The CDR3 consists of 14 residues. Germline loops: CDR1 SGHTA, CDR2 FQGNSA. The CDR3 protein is CASSLESGPETQYF. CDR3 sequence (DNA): TGTGCCAGCAGCTTAGAATCCGGGCCGGAGACCCAGTACTTC.

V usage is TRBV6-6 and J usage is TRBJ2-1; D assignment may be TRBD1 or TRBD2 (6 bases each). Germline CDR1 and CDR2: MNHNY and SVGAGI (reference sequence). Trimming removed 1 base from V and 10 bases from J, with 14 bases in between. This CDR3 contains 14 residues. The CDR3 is CASSYLRGVYEQFF. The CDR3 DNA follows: TGTGCCAGCAGTTACTTGAGGGGGGTCTACGAGCAGTTCTTC.

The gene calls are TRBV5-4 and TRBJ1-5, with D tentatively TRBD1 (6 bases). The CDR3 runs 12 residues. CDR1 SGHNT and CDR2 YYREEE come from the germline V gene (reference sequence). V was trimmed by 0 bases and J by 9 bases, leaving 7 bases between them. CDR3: CASSLEGGPQHF. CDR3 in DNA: TGTGCCAGCAGCTTGGAAGGGGGGCCCCAGCATTTT.